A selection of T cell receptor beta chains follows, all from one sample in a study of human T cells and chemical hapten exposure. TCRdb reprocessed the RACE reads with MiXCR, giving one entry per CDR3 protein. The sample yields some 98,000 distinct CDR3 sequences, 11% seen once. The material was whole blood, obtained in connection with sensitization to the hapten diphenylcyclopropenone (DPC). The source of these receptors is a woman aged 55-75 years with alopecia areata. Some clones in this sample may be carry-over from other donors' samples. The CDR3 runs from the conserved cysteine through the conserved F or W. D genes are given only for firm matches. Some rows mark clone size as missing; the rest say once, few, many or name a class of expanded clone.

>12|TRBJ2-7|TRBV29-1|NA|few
CSARDGNYEQYF
TGCAGCGCTCGGGACGGAAACTACGAGCAGTACTTC
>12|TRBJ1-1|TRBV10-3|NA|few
CATQSGAAEAFF
TGTGCCACCCAATCGGGGGCGGCGGAAGCTTTCTTT
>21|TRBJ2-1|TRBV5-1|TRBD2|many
CASSSNGVLAGGPSNWNEQFF
TGCGCCAGCAGCTCGAATGGAGTGCTAGCGGGGGGGCCCAGTAATTGGAATGAGCAGTTCTTC
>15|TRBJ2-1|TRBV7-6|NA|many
CASSLGANGRDEQFF
TGTGCCAGCAGCTTAGGCGCTAACGGCCGGGATGAGCAGTTCTTC
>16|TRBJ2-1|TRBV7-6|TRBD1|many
CASSLGQGSSYNEQFF
TGTGCCAGCAGCTTAGGACAGGGAAGCTCCTACAATGAGCAGTTCTTC
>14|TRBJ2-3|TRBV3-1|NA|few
CASSQGVSTDTQYF
TGTGCCAGCAGCCAAGGGGTTAGCACAGATACGCAGTATTTT
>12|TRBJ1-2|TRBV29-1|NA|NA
CSVEGRGYGYTF
TGCAGCGTTGAAGGACGGGGCTATGGCTACACCTTC
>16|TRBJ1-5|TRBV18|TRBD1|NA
CASSPPSGGKDQPQHF
TGTGCCAGCTCACCACCGTCAGGGGGCAAGGATCAGCCCCAGCATTTT
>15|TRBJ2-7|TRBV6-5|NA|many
CASSSGGSSGYEQYF
TGTGCCAGCAGTTCGGGGGGCAGTTCGGGCTACGAGCAGTACTTC
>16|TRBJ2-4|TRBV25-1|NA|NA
CASSEYGAEGKNIQYF
TGTGCCAGCAGTGAATATGGGGCGGAGGGCAAAAACATTCAGTACTTC
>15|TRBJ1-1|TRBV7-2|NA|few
CASSSDMVSGSEAFF
TGTGCCAGCAGCTCAGATATGGTTTCAGGGAGTGAAGCTTTCTTT
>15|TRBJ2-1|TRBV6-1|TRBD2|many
CASRPLAGGYNEQFF
TGTGCCAGCAGGCCCCTAGCGGGGGGTTACAATGAGCAGTTCTTC
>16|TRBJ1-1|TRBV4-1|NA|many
CASSQALGLMNTEAFF
TGCGCCAGCAGCCAAGCCCTGGGACTGATGAACACTGAAGCTTTCTTT
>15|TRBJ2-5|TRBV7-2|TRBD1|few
CASSRQGDLQETQYF
TGTGCCAGCAGCCGCCAGGGGGATCTCCAAGAGACCCAGTACTTC
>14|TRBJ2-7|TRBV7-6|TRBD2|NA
CASSYGGGVDEQYF
TGTGCCAGCAGCTACGGCGGGGGGGTTGACGAGCAGTACTTC
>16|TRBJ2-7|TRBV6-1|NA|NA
CASSEFGGAVAYEQYF
TGTGCCAGCAGTGAATTCGGTGGGGCGGTGGCCTACGAGCAGTACTTC
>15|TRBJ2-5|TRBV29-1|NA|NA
CSLSQGGQPQETQYF
TGCAGCCTGAGTCAGGGGGGACAACCCCAAGAGACCCAGTACTTC
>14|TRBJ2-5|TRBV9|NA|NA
CASSVGGVQETQYF
TGTGCCAGCAGCGTAGGGGGGGTACAAGAGACCCAGTACTTC
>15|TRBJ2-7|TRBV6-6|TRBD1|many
CASSLRQGGSYEQYF
TGTGCCAGCAGTTTACGACAGGGTGGATCCTACGAGCAGTACTTC
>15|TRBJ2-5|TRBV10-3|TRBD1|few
CAISSDSGQAETQYF
TGTGCCATCAGCTCCGATTCCGGACAGGCGGAGACCCAGTACTTC
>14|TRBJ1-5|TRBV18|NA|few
CASSPVRSNQPQHF
TGTGCCAGCTCACCGGTTAGGAGCAATCAGCCCCAGCATTTT
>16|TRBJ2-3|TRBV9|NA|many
CASSVGTLWGTDTQYF
TGTGCCAGCAGCGTAGGAACCTTATGGGGCACAGATACGCAGTATTTT
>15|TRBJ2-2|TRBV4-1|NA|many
CASSQASTGSGELFF
TGCGCCAGCAGCCAAGCTTCTACGGGCAGCGGGGAGCTGTTTTTT
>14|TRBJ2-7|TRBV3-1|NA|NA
CASSQVGGLNEQYF
TGTGCCAGCAGCCAAGTGGGGGGTCTAAACGAGCAGTACTTC
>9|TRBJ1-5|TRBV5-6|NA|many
CASSQPQHF
TGTGCCAGCAGCCAGCCCCAGCATTTT
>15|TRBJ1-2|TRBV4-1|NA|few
CASSQESTGSYGYTF
TGCGCCAGCAGCCAAGAATCTACAGGGAGCTATGGCTACACCTTC
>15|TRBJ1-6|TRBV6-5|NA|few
CASSPSGVRVSPLHF
TGTGCCAGCAGTCCGTCAGGGGTGCGCGTATCACCCCTCCACTTT
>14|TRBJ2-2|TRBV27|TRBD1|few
CASSWGQDTGELFF
TGTGCCAGCAGCTGGGGACAGGACACCGGGGAGCTGTTTTTT
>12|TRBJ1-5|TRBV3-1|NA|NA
CASGTGNRPQHF
TGTGCCAGCGGCACAGGTAATCGTCCCCAGCATTTT
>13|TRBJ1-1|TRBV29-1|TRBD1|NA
CSVGQGPNTEAFF
TGCAGCGTGGGACAGGGACCGAACACTGAAGCTTTCTTT
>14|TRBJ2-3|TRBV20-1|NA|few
CSAPSRVMDDTQYF
TGCAGTGCCCCGTCTAGGGTGATGGACGATACGCAGTATTTT
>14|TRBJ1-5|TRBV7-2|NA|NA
CASSFISGNQPQHF
TGTGCCAGCAGCTTTATTTCAGGCAATCAGCCCCAGCATTTT
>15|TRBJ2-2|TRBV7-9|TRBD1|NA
CASEKGQGFTGELFF
TGTGCCAGCGAAAAAGGACAGGGTTTCACCGGGGAGCTGTTTTTT
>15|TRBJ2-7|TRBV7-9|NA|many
CASSPPGYGPGEQYF
TGTGCCAGCAGCCCCCCAGGGTACGGTCCGGGGGAGCAGTACTTC
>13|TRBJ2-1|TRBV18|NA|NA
CASSPPNYNEQFF
TGTGCCAGCTCACCACCGAACTACAATGAGCAGTTCTTC
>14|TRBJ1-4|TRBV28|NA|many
CASSLTTTNEKLFF
TGTGCCAGCAGTCTTACTACAACTAATGAAAAACTGTTTTTT
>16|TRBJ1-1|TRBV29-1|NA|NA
CSVGGDRQSLNTEAFF
TGCAGCGTTGGGGGAGACAGACAATCTTTGAACACTGAAGCTTTCTTT
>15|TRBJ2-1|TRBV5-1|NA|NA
CASSLALDHGNEQFF
TGCGCCAGCAGCTTGGCCCTTGACCATGGGAATGAGCAGTTCTTC
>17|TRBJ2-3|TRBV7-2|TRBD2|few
CASSLDGLAGVADTQYF
TGTGCCAGCAGCTTAGATGGTCTAGCGGGGGTGGCAGATACGCAGTATTTT
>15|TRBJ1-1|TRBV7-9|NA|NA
CASSLGTTAVTEAFF
TGTGCCAGCAGCTTAGGTACGACTGCGGTCACTGAAGCTTTCTTT
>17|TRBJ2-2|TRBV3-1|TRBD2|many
CASSQSGGTTNTGELFF
TGTGCCAGCAGCCAGTCGGGGGGAACGACGAACACCGGGGAGCTGTTTTTT
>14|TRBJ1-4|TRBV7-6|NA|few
CASRGGPKDEKLFF
TGTGCCAGCAGAGGAGGGCCGAAGGATGAAAAACTGTTTTTT
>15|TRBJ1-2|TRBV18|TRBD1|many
CASSERQGTTYGYTF
TGTGCCAGCTCAGAGAGACAGGGAACCACCTATGGCTACACCTTC
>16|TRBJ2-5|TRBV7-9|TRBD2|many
CASSPLAGGFQETQYF
TGTGCCAGCAGCCCCCTAGCGGGGGGGTTCCAGGAGACCCAGTACTTC
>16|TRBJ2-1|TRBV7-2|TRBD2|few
CASSTPRAGAYNEQFF
TGTGCCAGCAGCACCCCACGAGCGGGGGCCTACAATGAGCAGTTCTTC
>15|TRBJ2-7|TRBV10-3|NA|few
CAISEVSGGYYEQYF
TGTGCCATCAGTGAAGTTTCGGGCGGATACTACGAGCAGTACTTC
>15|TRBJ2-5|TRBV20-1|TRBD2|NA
CSARDERGLQETQYF
TGCAGTGCTAGAGACGAGCGGGGCCTTCAAGAGACCCAGTACTTC
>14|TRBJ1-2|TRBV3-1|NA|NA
CASSQGSRNYGYTF
TGTGCCAGCAGCCAAGGGTCCAGGAACTATGGCTACACCTTC
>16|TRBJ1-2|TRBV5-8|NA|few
CASSWGGGGINYGYTF
TGTGCCAGCAGCTGGGGAGGAGGGGGAATTAACTATGGCTACACCTTC
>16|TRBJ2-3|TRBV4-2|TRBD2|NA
CASSQDGAGGADTQYF
TGTGCCAGCAGCCAAGATGGAGCGGGGGGAGCAGATACGCAGTATTTT
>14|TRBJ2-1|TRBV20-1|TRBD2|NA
CSATTSGPYNEQFF
TGCAGTGCGACGACTAGCGGTCCCTACAATGAGCAGTTCTTC
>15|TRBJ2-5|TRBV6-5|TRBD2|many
CASTTGTSGQETQYF
TGTGCCAGCACAACCGGGACTAGCGGCCAAGAGACCCAGTACTTC